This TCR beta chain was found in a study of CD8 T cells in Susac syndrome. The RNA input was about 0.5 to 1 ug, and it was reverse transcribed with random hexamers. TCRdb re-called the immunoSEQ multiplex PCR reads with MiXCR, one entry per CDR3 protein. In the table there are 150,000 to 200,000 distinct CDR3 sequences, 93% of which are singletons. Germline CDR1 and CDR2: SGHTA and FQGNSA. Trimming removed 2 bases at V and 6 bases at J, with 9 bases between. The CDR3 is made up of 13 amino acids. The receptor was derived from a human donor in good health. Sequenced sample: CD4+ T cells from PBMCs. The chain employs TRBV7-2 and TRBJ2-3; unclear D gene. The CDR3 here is CASSLNKDDTQYF. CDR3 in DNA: TGTGCCAGCAGCTTAAACAAGGACGATACGCAGTATTTT. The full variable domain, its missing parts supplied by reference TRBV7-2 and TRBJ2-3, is GAGVSQSPSNKVTEKGKDVELRCDPISGHTALYWYRQSLGQGLEFLIYFQGNSAPDKSGLPSDRFSAERTGGSVSTLTIQRTQQEDSAVYLCASSLNKDDTQYFGPGTRLTVL.